This TCR beta chain was profiled in a study of cytomegalovirus exposure and HLA in healthy donors. Whole-study context: From about 180 million T cells, an earlier analysis saw 117 million unique TCR beta sequences. Study outcomes and limitations: Diagnosis of cytomegalovirus status made by the classifier reportedly showed high specificity and sensitivity.

PCR amplification relied on 60 Vbeta primers (plus 13 Jbeta primers). Only in-frame clones appear in the TCRdb table, and some are missing; sequencing was by immunoSEQ multiplex PCR. Of 110,000 to 150,000 clones in the sample, about four fifths were seen once. The CDR3 totals 13 residues. The germline V gene encodes CDR1 SGHNT and CDR2 YENEEA. V was pared by 6 bases and J by 1 base, with 6 bases between. In regard to this clone: Its specificity is not known.

The chain links TRBV11-3 to TRBJ2-2; no definite D call. Sequencing was done on a sample of PBMCs. The sequence was collected from a woman in her thirties or forties in good health and CMV-seropositive. In DNA, the CDR3 is TGTGCCAGCAGACGCGGGAACACCGGGGAGCTGTTTTTT. Its protein is CASRRGNTGELFF.